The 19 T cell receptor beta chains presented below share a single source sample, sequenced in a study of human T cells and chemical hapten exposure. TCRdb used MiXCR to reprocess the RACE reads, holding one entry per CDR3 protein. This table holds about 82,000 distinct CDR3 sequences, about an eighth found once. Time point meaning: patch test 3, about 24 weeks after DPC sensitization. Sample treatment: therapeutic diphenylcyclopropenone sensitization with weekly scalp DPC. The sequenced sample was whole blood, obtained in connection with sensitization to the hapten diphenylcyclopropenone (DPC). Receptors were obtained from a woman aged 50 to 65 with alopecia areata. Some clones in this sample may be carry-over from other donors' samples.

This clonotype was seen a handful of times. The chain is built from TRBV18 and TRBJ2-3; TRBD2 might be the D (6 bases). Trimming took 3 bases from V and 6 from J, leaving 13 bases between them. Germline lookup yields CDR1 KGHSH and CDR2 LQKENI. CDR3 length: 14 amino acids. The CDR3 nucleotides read TGTGCCAGCTCACCTAGCGGTGCGTGGGATACGCAGTATTTT. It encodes CASSPSGAWDTQYF.

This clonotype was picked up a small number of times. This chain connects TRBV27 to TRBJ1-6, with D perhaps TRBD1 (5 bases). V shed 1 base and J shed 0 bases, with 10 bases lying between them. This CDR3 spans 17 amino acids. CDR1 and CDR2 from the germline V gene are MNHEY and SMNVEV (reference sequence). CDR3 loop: CASSLFGGSSYNSPLHF. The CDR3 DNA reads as TGTGCCAGCAGTTTATTCGGGGGGAGCTCCTATAATTCACCCCTCCACTTT.

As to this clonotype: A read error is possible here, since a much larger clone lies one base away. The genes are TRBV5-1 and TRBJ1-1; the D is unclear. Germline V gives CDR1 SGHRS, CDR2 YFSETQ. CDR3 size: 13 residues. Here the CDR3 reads CTSSERVNAEAFF. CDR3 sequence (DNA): TGCACCAGCAGCGAGAGGGTTAACGCTGAAGCTTTCTTT.

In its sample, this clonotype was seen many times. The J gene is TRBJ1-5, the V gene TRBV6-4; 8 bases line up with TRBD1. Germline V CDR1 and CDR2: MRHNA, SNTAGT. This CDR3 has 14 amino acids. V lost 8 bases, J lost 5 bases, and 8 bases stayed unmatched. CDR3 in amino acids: CASVETGADQPQHF. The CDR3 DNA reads TGTGCCAGCGTAGAGACAGGGGCGGATCAGCCCCAGCATTTT.

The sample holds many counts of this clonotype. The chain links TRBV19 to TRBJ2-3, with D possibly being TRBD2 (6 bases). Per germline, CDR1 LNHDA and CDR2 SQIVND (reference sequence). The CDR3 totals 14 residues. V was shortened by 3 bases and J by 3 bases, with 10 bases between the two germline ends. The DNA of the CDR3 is TGTGCCAGTAGTATTGACGGGAGAACAGATACGCAGTATTTT. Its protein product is CASSIDGRTDTQYF.

The CDR3 DNA reads TGTGCCAGCAGTGCCGCCGGACAGGGTAAAGAAAAACTGTTTTTT. Protein product: CASSAAGQGKEKLFF. V usage is TRBV6-5 and J usage is TRBJ1-4; 8 positions match TRBD1. There are 15 residues in the CDR3. Germline CDR1 reads MNHEY; CDR2 reads SVGAGI. After removal of 5 bases from V and 8 bases from J, the junction contained 10 bases not matched to a gene.

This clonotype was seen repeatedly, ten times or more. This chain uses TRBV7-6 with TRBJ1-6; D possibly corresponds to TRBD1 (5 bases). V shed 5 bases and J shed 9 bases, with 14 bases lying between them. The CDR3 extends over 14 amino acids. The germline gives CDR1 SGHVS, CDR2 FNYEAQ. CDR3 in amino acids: CASSLWAGTSPLHF. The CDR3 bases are TGTGCCAGCAGCCTATGGGCAGGGACTTCACCCCTCCACTTT.

In nucleotides, the CDR3 is TGTGCCAGCAGTATCCGGGACAGGGCCTACAATGAGCAGTTCTTC. Translated: CASSIRDRAYNEQFF. This chain uses TRBV27 with TRBJ2-1, with 9 bases aligning to TRBD1. Per germline, CDR1 MNHEY and CDR2 SMNVEV (reference sequence). The CDR3 contains 15 residues. V lost 5 bases and J lost 2; bases outside the gene matches: 4.

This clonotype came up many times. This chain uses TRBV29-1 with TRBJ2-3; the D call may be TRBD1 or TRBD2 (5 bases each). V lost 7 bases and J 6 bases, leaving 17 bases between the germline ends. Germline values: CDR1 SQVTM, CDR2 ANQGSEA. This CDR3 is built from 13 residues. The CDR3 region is CSAGTVYEDTQYF. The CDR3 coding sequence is TGCAGCGCTGGGACCGTCTACGAGGATACGCAGTATTTT.

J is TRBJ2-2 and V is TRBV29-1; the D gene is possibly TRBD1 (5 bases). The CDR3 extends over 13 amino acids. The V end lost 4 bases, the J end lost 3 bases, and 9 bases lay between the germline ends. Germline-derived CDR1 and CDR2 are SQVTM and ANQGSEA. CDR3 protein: CSVGKGDTGELFF. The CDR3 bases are TGCAGCGTTGGCAAAGGGGACACCGGGGAGCTGTTTTTT.

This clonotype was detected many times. The CDR3 coding sequence is TGTGCCACCAGTGAGTCTAGCGGGAGCTCCTACAATGAGCAGTTCTTC. Protein product: CATSESSGSSYNEQFF. The chain couples TRBV24-1 to TRBJ2-1; 10 nucleotides align to TRBD2. The CDR3 length is 16 residues. The V and J ends lost 4 bases and 0 bases, in that order; junction bases with no gene match: 2. Germline CDR1 and CDR2: KGHDR and SFDVKD.

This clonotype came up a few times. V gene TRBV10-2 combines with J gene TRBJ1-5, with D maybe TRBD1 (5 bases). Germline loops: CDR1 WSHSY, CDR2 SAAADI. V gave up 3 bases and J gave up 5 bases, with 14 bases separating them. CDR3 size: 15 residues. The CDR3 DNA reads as TGCGCCAGCAGTGAAGAGGGGTCAGTGGATCAGCCCCAGCATTTT. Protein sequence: CASSEEGSVDQPQHF.

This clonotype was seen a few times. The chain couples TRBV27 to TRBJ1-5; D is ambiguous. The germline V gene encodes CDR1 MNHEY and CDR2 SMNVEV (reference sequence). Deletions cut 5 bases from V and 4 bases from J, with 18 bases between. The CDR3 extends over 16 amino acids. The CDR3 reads CASSPIPRQQNQPQHF. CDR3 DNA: TGTGCCAGCAGTCCCATACCTCGACAACAGAATCAGCCCCAGCATTTT.

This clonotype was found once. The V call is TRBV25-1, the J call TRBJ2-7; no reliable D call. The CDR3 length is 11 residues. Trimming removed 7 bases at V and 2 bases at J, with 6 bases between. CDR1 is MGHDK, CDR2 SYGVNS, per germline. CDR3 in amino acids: CASKNTYEQYF. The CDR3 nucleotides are TGTGCCAGCAAGAATACCTACGAGCAGTACTTC.

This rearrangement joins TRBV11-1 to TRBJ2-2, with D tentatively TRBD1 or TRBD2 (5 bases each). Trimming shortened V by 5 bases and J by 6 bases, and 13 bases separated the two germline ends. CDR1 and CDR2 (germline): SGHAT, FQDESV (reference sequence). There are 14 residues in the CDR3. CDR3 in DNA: TGTGCCAGCAGCATTGGGACCGCGGCCGGGGAGCTGTTTTTT. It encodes CASSIGTAAGELFF.

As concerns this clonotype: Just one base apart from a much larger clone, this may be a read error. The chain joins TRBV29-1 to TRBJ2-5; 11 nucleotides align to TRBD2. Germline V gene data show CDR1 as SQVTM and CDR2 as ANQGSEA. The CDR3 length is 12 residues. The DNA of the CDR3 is TGCGGCGTTGTAGCGGGGGGGGAGACCCAGTACTTC. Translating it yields CGVVAGGETQYF. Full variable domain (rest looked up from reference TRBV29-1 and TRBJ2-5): SAVISQKPSRDICQRGTSLTIQCQVDSQVTMMFWYRQQPGQSLTLIATANQGSEATYESGFVIDKFPISRPNLTFSTLTVSNMSPEDSSIYLCGVVAGGETQYFGPGTRLLVL.

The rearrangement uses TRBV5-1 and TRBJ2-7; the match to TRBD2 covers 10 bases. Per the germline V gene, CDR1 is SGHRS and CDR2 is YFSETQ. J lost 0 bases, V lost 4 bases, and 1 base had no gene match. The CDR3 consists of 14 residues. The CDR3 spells CASSPSGSSYEQYF. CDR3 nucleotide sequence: TGCGCCAGCAGCCCTAGCGGGAGCTCCTACGAGCAGTACTTC.

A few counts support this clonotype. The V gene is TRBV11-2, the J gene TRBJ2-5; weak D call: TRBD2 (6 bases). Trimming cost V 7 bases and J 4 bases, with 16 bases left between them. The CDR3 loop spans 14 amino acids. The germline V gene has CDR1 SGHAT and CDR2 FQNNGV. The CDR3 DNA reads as TGTGCCAGCAACCAGCTCGGGGAGGCAGAGACCCAGTACTTC. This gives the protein CASNQLGEAETQYF.

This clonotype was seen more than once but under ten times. CDR3 nucleotide sequence: TGCAGTGGCTCTGGGTCCTACGAGCAGTACTTC. It encodes CSGSGSYEQYF. The chain combines TRBV20-1 with TRBJ2-7; no firm D call. Trimming shortened V by 7 bases and J by 1 base, and 8 bases separated the two germline ends. The CDR3 has 11 amino acids. Germline-derived CDR1 and CDR2 are DFQATT and SNEGSKA (reference sequence).